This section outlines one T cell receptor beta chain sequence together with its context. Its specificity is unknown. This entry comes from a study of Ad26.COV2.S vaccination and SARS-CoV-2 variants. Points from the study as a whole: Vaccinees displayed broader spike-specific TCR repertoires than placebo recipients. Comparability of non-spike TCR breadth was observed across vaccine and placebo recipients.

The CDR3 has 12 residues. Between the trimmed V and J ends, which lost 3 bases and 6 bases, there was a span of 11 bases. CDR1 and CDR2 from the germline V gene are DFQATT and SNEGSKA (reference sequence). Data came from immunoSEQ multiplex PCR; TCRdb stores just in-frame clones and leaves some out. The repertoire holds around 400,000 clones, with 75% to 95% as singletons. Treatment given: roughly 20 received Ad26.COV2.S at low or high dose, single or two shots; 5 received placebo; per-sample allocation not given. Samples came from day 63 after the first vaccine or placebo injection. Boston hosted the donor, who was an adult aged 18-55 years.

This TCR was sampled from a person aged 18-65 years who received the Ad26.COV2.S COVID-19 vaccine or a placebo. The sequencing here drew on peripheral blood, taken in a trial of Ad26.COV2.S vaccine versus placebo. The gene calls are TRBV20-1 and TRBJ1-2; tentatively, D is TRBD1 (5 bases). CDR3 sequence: CSASVTAHGYTF. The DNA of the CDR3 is TGCAGTGCTAGTGTGACAGCCCATGGCTACACCTTC.